The present T cell receptor (beta chain) was sequenced within a study of T-cell reconstitution after alpha-beta-depleted transplantation in children. This CDR3 spans 15 amino acids. With 0 bases clipped from V and 5 bases from J, the junction kept 7 bases outside the gene matches. Library preparation (for TCRbeta) was performed with unique molecular identifiers. MiXCR, run by TCRdb on the PCR reads, gives a single entry per CDR3 protein. In the table there are about 340,000 distinct CDR3 sequences, about 9.3% of which are singletons. This receptor was taken from a human donor who donated a stem cell graft to a child with acute lymphoblastic leukemia. V usage is TRBV12-3 or TRBV12-4 and J usage is TRBJ2-7; TRBD2 matches 7 bases. This material consisted of PBMCs from the stem cell graft donor, taken from the stem cell graft. The CDR3 DNA reads as TGTGCCAGCAGTTTAGCGCGGGGGTTCAGTGACGAGCAGTACTTC. Amino acids: CASSLARGFSDEQYF.